This TCR beta chain came from a study of shared clonotypes between healthy human individuals. Germline lookup yields CDR1 SGHRS and CDR2 YFSETQ. CDR3 size: 14 residues. Trimming stripped 1 base from V and 0 bases from J, with 8 bases between. Concerning this clone itself: At the DNA level, this CDR3 is encoded by other sequences in the same sample as well.

The repertoire was sequenced with immunoSEQ multiplex PCR; TCRdb's copy has only in-frame clones and lacks some. The sample carries 850,000 to 1,100,000 clones, approximately 80% recorded once. The TCR originated in a man aged 18 to 30 in good health. Some clones in this sample may be carry-over from other donors' samples. The specimen was memory CD4+ T cells from PBMCs. As to subset: CD45RA-negative fraction. This sequence joins TRBV5-1 and TRBJ2-7; D is uncertain. In DNA form, the CDR3 reads TGCGCCAGCAGCTTGACGGCCGGCTCCTACGAGCAGTACTTC. It encodes CASSLTAGSYEQYF.